The 5 T cell receptor beta chains presented below share a single source sample, sequenced in a study of blood T cell repertoires in COVID-19. Using immunoSEQ multiplex PCR, the repertoire was profiled, and TCRdb retains in-frame clones only, with some absent. The table records under 300,000 clones, around four fifths of them present only once. The sequencing input was PBMCs or T cells enriched from blood (not recorded which). The receptors stem from a man aged 40-49 years who had recovered from COVID-19.

J is TRBJ1-4 and V is TRBV18; D remains ambiguous. Germline CDR1 and CDR2: KGHSH and LQKENI. Trimming shortened V by 3 bases and J by 8 bases, and 10 bases separated the two germline ends. The CDR3 spans 13 residues. In DNA, the CDR3 is TGTGCCAGCTCACCGGAGGGCGGGGAAAAACTGTTTTTT. Its translation: CASSPEGGEKLFF.

The count of this clone is one. Distinct nucleotide sequences in the sample also encode this CDR3. J is TRBJ2-1 and V is TRBV30, with 12 bases identical to TRBD2. The CDR3 runs 14 residues. CDR1 GTSNPN and CDR2 SVGIG come from the germline V gene (reference sequence). The trim removed 2 bases at V and 5 bases at J, leaving 1 base unmatched. CDR3 in DNA: TGTGCCTGGAGTCTAGCGGGAGGGAACAATGAGCAGTTCTTC. This translates into CAWSLAGGNNEQFF.

This clone turned up a few times. The chain uses TRBV3-1 (or the pseudogene TRBV3-2) and TRBJ1-2, with D unresolved. Germline lookup yields CDR1 LGHDT and CDR2 YNNKEL (reference sequence). The V and J ends lost 3 bases and 8 bases respectively, with 13 bases between them. The CDR3 extends over 13 amino acids. CDR3 protein: CASSQAKERGYTF. The CDR3 DNA is TGTGCCAGCAGCCAGGCAAAGGAGCGGGGCTACACCTTC.

The CDR3 DNA sequence: TGTGCCAGCAGCGTTAGTCCTGGAAACACCATATATTTT. Its translation is CASSVSPGNTIYF. The chain combines TRBV14 with TRBJ1-3, with unresolved D. The CDR3 sequence is 13 residues long. Germline V gene data show CDR1 as SGHDN and CDR2 as FVKESK. The V gene lost 5 bases and the J gene lost 2 bases, with 7 bases spanning the gap.

The rearrangement joins TRBV4-1 to TRBJ1-5; TRBD1 is a possible D gene (6 bases). The germline gives CDR1 MGHRA, CDR2 YSYEKL. The CDR3 runs to 15 residues. The ends were cut back, 0 bases at V and 5 bases at J, with 11 bases in the middle. The DNA of the CDR3 is TGCGCCAGCAGCCAAGATGACAGGTTCCATCAGCCCCAGCATTTT. It translates to CASSQDDRFHQPQHF.